This T cell receptor (beta chain) was observed in a study of vaccination and CD4 T cells after COVID-19. Cultured CD4+ T cell DNA underwent sequencing with the Oncomine TCR Beta short-read assay. Genomic DNA extraction was carried out from cultured CD4+ T cells. Via MiXCR, TCRdb re-called the PCR reads, giving one row per CDR3 protein. The sample lists fewer than 2,500 distinct CDR3 sequences; about 21% were seen once. This clonotype was detected only a few times. Its antigen is as yet unknown. The CDR3 runs to 15 residues. CDR1 and CDR2 (germline): MNHEY, SVGEGT. The trim removed 2 bases at V and 5 bases at J, leaving 7 bases unmatched. Treatment indicated: approximately nine-day PBMC culture with coronavirus spike peptide pools or control peptides (ViraFEST assay). Those CD4+ T cells from the unexposed donor predate the COVID-19 pandemic (2011-2018). Peptide pool stimulation in ViraFEST expanded antigen-specific T cells, whose TCRs were then sequenced.

Sequencing input: CD4+ T cells from blood, cultured in vitro. The sequence came from a human donor in good health. This chain connects TRBV6-2 or TRBV6-3 to TRBJ2-5; 8 bases line up with TRBD2. The CDR3 loop is CASSYRAGVRETQYF. CDR3 nucleotides: TGTGCCAGCAGTTACCGAGCGGGAGTTCGTGAGACCCAGTACTTC.